The entry that follows covers one T cell receptor (beta chain) sequence. Priming of first-strand cDNA relied on TRAV- and TRBV-specific primers (covering alpha and beta chains). Using a constant-region primer together with a V-primer adapter, TCRs were subjected to 15 to 20 PCR cycles of amplification. TCRdb reanalysed the reads using MiXCR and keeps one entry per CDR3 protein. Among 39,000 or so distinct CDR3 sequences listed, around 21% were seen once. This specimen belongs to a study of low-dose radiotherapy and immunotherapy resistance in tumors. The time point: after trial treatment. Specified treatment: LDRT plus nivolumab, ipilimumab, low-dose cyclophosphamide and aspirin (RACIN trial). This CDR3 spans 16 amino acids. Trimming took 4 bases from V and 3 from J, leaving 19 bases between them. Germline V gene data show CDR1 as LGHNA and CDR2 as YSLEER.

The gene calls are TRBV4-3 and TRBJ2-7, with D perhaps matching TRBD2 (6 bases). The source of this sequence is a female donor with ovarian cancer. This material consisted of PBMCs, taken after low-dose radiotherapy plus immunotherapy. CDR3 amino acids: CASSPLRREESYEQYF. The DNA of the CDR3 is TGCGCCAGCAGCCCCTTAAGAAGGGAGGAAAGCTACGAGCAGTACTTC.